Reported below is one T cell receptor (beta chain). Germline V gene lookup returns CDR1 MNHEY and CDR2 SVGEGT. CDR3 size: 13 residues. The V gene lost 6 bases and the J gene lost 0 bases, with 7 bases spanning the gap. This entry is derived from a study of T cell repertoires in cytomegalovirus infection. TCRdb re-analysed the reads in MiXCR, keeping a single row per CDR3 protein. The sample shows some 440,000 distinct CDR3 sequences, approximately 32% of them seen only once. The receptor was isolated from a human donor in good health (CMV status not recorded). Some clones in this sample may be carry-over from other donors' samples. V usage is TRBV6-2 or TRBV6-3 and J usage is TRBJ2-3; D is ambiguous. The specimen was PBMCs. CDR3 bases: TGTGCCAGCAGGATCAGGAGCACAGATACGCAGTATTTT. It is translated as CASRIRSTDTQYF.